This T cell receptor (beta chain) was observed in a study of T cell repertoires in cytomegalovirus infection. TCRdb redid the calling of the reads with MiXCR, one entry per CDR3 protein. The sample yields about 310,000 distinct CDR3 sequences, approximately 25% seen once. As concerns this clonotype: Antigen: not known.

The CDR3 loop spans 14 amino acids. Trimming at V came to 3 bases and at J to 10 bases, leaving 9 bases not matched to a gene. Germline values: CDR1 DFQATT, CDR2 SNEGSKA (reference sequence). This TCR came from a human donor in good health (CMV status not recorded). Some clones in this sample may be carry-over from other donors' samples. The chain links TRBV20-1 to TRBJ2-1, with 10 nucleotides matching TRBD2. Specimen: cultured PBMCs, collected from culture after CMV antigen stimulation. The CDR3 DNA is TGCAGTGCTAGGTGGCTAGCGGGGGCCGTAGAGCAGTTCTTC. This gives the protein CSARWLAGAVEQFF.